Listed below are T cell receptor beta chains from one sample, sequenced in a study of OX40 agonist ivuxolimab in advanced cancers. Method: immunoSEQ multiplex PCR; TCRdb's copy keeps in-frame clones and lacks some. The repertoire includes 30,000 to 45,000 clones, about 81% of them detected once, and about 20% sits in the top ten. Sequenced here: CD4+ or CD8+ T cells sorted from blood, sampled in a trial of the OX40 agonist ivuxolimab. These TCRs come from an adult with an advanced solid tumor such as melanoma, head and neck, liver or kidney cancer. Both conserved end residues are part of each CDR3. Fields, in order: V gene, D gene, J gene, clone size, CDR3 protein, CDR3 DNA. A D gene is named only where the DNA matches it firmly. Clone size is shown for a subset of rows, as once, few, many or a class of expanded clone.

TRBV7-2	TRBD1	TRBJ1-1	NA	CASSPTGQLNTEAFF	TGTGCCAGCAGCCCTACGGGACAGCTGAACACTGAAGCTTTCTTT
TRBV2	NA	TRBJ2-3	NA	CASNYRGSDTQYF	TGTGCCAGCAACTATAGGGGATCGGATACGCAGTATTTT
TRBV5-4	TRBD2	TRBJ2-7	NA	CASSLSGLAGGEQYF	TGTGCCAGCAGCTTGTCGGGACTAGCGGGAGGCGAGCAGTACTTC
TRBV6-5	TRBD2	TRBJ2-7	NA	CASKGTSGDYEQYF	TGTGCCAGCAAGGGGACTAGCGGGGACTACGAGCAGTACTTC
TRBV10-3	TRBD1	TRBJ2-1	NA	CAISDYGTANNEQFF	TGTGCCATCAGTGACTACGGGACAGCCAACAATGAGCAGTTCTTC
TRBV4-1	NA	TRBJ2-1	NA	CASSQGAGLEDNEQFF	TGCGCCAGCAGCCAGGGGGCAGGGCTAGAGGACAATGAGCAGTTCTTC
TRBV10-2	TRBD1	TRBJ2-7	NA	CASRVGTGPYEQYF	TGCGCCAGTCGTGTAGGGACAGGGCCCTACGAGCAGTACTTC
TRBV7-9	NA	TRBJ1-3	once	CASSPTGGTGNTIYF	TGTGCCAGCAGCCCGACAGGAGGCACTGGAAACACCATATATTTT
TRBV7-8	NA	TRBJ2-7	NA	CASSLESEGAYEQYF	TGTGCCAGCAGCTTAGAGTCGGAGGGGGCCTACGAGCAGTACTTC
TRBV5-1	NA	TRBJ2-2	few	CASSLGGDGTGELFF	TGCGCCAGCAGCTTGGGGGGAGATGGTACCGGGGAGCTGTTTTTT
TRBV7-9	NA	TRBJ1-2	NA	CASSLDANYGYTF	TGTGCCAGCAGCTTAGATGCTAACTATGGCTACACCTTC
TRBV7-3	TRBD1	TRBJ2-2	once	CASSPRTGKGTGELFF	TGTGCCAGCAGCCCTCGGACAGGGAAGGGGACCGGGGAGCTGTTTTTT
TRBV7-2	NA	TRBJ1-5	NA	CASSLMAGRGISNQPQHF	TGTGCCAGCAGCCTAATGGCAGGGCGGGGAATTAGCAATCAGCCCCAGCATTTT
TRBV27	NA	TRBJ2-3	NA	CASSLLPQGPNTQYF	TGTGCCAGCAGTTTATTGCCCCAGGGGCCAAATACGCAGTATTTT